These 22 T cell receptor beta chains were sequenced from one sample in a study of Graves' ophthalmopathy and Graves' hyperthyroidism. TCR beta CDR3 amplification used RNA transcripts. HTBI primers primed a first-round RT-PCR, and a second-round multiplex PCR followed. TCRdb reprocessed the multiplex PCR reads with MiXCR, giving one entry per CDR3 protein. The table includes 560,000 or so distinct CDR3 sequences, 35% to 40% detected once. Sequenced input: peripheral blood or thyroid tissue (not recorded which). The source of these receptors is an adult man with Graves' hyperthyroidism.

The chain couples TRBV7-3 to TRBJ1-5, with TRBD1 identical over 9 bases. The CDR3 runs to 17 residues. With 6 bases clipped from V and 5 bases from J, the junction kept 14 bases outside the gene matches. Germline V gives CDR1 SGHTA, CDR2 FQGTGA. CDR3 in amino acids: CASRQNPGQGHDQPQHF. CDR3 nucleotides: TGTGCCAGCAGGCAGAATCCGGGACAGGGACACGATCAGCCCCAGCATTTT.

This clonotype was detected many times. J is TRBJ2-5 and V is TRBV11-2; 13 bases are a match to TRBD2. The CDR3 has 16 residues. Germline-derived CDR1 and CDR2 are SGHAT and FQNNGV. The ends lost 5 bases at V and 4 bases at J; junction bases unmatched: 7. In DNA form, the CDR3 reads TGTGCCAGCAGCCCGGGACTAGCGGGAAGCGGAGAGACCCAGTACTTC. Translation gives CASSPGLAGSGETQYF.

This chain links TRBV25-1 with TRBJ1-2, with D perhaps TRBD1 (6 bases). This CDR3 is 19 amino acids long. CDR1 MGHDK and CDR2 SYGVNS come from the germline V gene. V lost 6 bases, J lost 7 bases, and 33 bases lay in between. CDR3 nucleotides: TGTGCCAGCAGCGATCGGGACATCTCCTCCGCGGGAAGTTCTCGTGGCTACACCTTC. This gives the protein CASSDRDISSAGSSRGYTF.

The rearrangement uses TRBV20-1 and TRBJ2-5, with 7 bases identical to TRBD1. The CDR3 is 14 amino acids. Germline V gives CDR1 DFQATT, CDR2 SNEGSKA (reference sequence). Trimming removed 2 bases from V and 3 bases from J; junction bases left unmatched: 6. The CDR3 nucleotides are TGCAGTGCTAGAAAGGGACAGCCTAAAGAGACCCAGTACTTC. Protein: CSARKGQPKETQYF.

In DNA form, the CDR3 reads TGTGCCAGCAGGATACCAGTGGGGAAGGTTGGCTACACCTTC. Translated, it gives CASRIPVGKVGYTF. The rearrangement links TRBV28 to TRBJ1-2; D uncertain. V was trimmed by 6 bases and J by 7 bases, leaving 18 bases between them. CDR1 is MDHEN and CDR2 is SYDVKM in the germline V gene. This CDR3 has 14 residues.

This clonotype was seen many times. V usage is TRBV20-1 and J usage is TRBJ1-1; no clear D. The germline V and J ends were trimmed by 5 bases and 0 bases, with 13 bases remaining between them. This CDR3 comprises 14 residues. CDR1 and CDR2 (germline): DFQATT, SNEGSKA (reference sequence). The CDR3 nucleotides are TGCAGTGCTCGCCCTCTTCAAATGAACACTGAAGCTTTCTTT. This translates into CSARPLQMNTEAFF.

Notes on this clonotype: Sequence at one end of the junction differs from germline and may be a read error. J is TRBJ1-3 and V is TRBV5-1; weak D call: TRBD1 (5 bases). Germline V gene lookup returns CDR1 SGHRS and CDR2 YFSETQ. The CDR3 has 15 amino acids. CDR3 sequence: CASSFDSGSGNAIYF. CDR3 bases: TGCGCCAGCAGCTTTGATTCAGGGTCCGGAAACGCCATATATTTT.

A word on this clonotype: Just one base apart from a much larger clone, this may be a read error. This rearrangement joins TRBV2 to TRBJ1-2; D is ambiguous. The CDR3 totals 13 residues. Looked up from germline, CDR1 is SNHLY and CDR2 is FYNNEI. The V and J ends lost 6 bases and 9 bases respectively, with 17 bases between them. CDR3 sequence reads: CASSPQARQRYTF. In DNA, the CDR3 is TGTGCCAGCAGCCCTCAAGCCCGCCAACGCTACACCTTC.

This sequence joins TRBV10-3 and TRBJ2-5; possible D gene TRBD1, 6 bases. There are 14 residues in the CDR3. Per the germline V gene, CDR1 is ENHRY and CDR2 is SYGVKD. V was shortened by 8 bases and J by 5 bases, with 18 bases between the two germline ends. The CDR3: CAIPKGQGIETQYF. CDR3 sequence (DNA): TGTGCCATCCCGAAGGGGCAGGGGATCGAGACCCAGTACTTC.

Points on this clonotype: A much larger clone sits a single nucleotide away, making a read error possible. V is TRBV20-1 and J is TRBJ2-7; TRBD1 matches at 7 bases. This CDR3 contains 15 residues. V lost 5 bases to trimming and J lost 0 bases; unmatched junction nucleotides: 10. CDR1 is DFQATT and CDR2 is SNEGSKA in the germline V gene (reference sequence). This chain's CDR3 is CSAGPGTDGSYEQYF. The CDR3 DNA is TGCAGTGCTGGACCCGGGACAGACGGCTCCTACGAGCAGTACTTC.

This clonotype occurred many times. The V call is TRBV7-8, the J call TRBJ2-7; 8 bases match TRBD1. After removal of 1 base from V and 4 bases from J, the junction contained 9 bases not matched to a gene. Germline-derived CDR1 and CDR2 are SGHVS and FQNEAQ. The CDR3 is 16 residues long. The DNA for the CDR3 is TGTGCCAGCAGCTTAGAGGTCCGCCAGGGGGCTTACGAGCAGTACTTC. Amino acid sequence: CASSLEVRQGAYEQYF. Variable domain in full (rest from reference TRBV7-8 and TRBJ2-7): GAGVSQSPRYKVAKRGQDVALRCDPISGHVSLFWYQQALGQGPEFLTYFQNEAQLDKSGLPSDRFFAERPEGSVSTLKIQRTQQEDSAVYLCASSLEVRQGAYEQYFGPGTRLTVT.

The table lists this clonotype with many counts. The J gene is TRBJ2-7, the V gene TRBV12-3 or TRBV12-4; maybe TRBD2 (6 bases). The V end lost 0 bases, the J end lost 3 bases, and 6 bases lay between the germline ends. The CDR3 totals 13 residues. The CDR3 DNA sequence: TGTGCCAGCAGTTTAGCGGACTACTACGAGCAGTACTTC. Translating it yields CASSLADYYEQYF.

The rearrangement joins TRBV7-9 to TRBJ2-7; no clear D. The J call may be faulty, since TRBJ2-1 better matches the DNA end. Germline values: CDR1 SEHNR, CDR2 FQNEAQ (reference sequence). This CDR3 contains 12 residues. This chain's CDR3 is CASSLGADEQFF. The CDR3 DNA reads as TGTGCCAGCAGCTTAGGGGCGGATGAGCAGTTCTTC.

The rearrangement links TRBV5-1 to TRBJ1-2; 8 bases line up with TRBD1. The CDR3 runs to 15 residues. Germline CDR1 reads SGHRS; CDR2 reads YFSETQ. V lost 4 bases, J lost 10 bases, and 15 bases stayed unmatched. The CDR3 reads CASSATTGGSGDYTF. Here the CDR3 DNA reads TGCGCCAGCAGCGCGACAACAGGGGGATCCGGCGACTACACCTTC.

V and J are TRBV7-9 and TRBJ2-5, with 8 nucleotides matching TRBD2. This CDR3 is 19 amino acids long. Germline loops: CDR1 SEHNR, CDR2 FQNEAQ (reference sequence). V was pared by 5 bases and J by 3 bases, with 20 bases of the junction left unmatched. The CDR3 DNA follows: TGTGCCAGCAGCCAACAAGCCCCTGGGGTTCTAGCGGGTAAAGAGACCCAGTACTTC. This sequence encodes CASSQQAPGVLAGKETQYF.

A word on this clonotype: An end of the junction differs from the germline gene, which may be a read error. The V and J genes are TRBV4-2 and TRBJ1-1; 7 bases are a match to TRBD1. The CDR3 sequence is 15 residues long. Germline V lookup: CDR1 LGHNA, CDR2 YNFKEQ. The CDR3 here is CAGSPPRQGNTEAFF. Written as DNA, the CDR3 is TGTGCCGGCAGCCCCCCGAGACAGGGGAACACTGAAGCTTTCTTT.

Details on this clonotype: A read error may explain this, as a much larger clone is one base away. This CDR3 is CASGGQGESSGYTF. CDR3 DNA sequence: TGTGCCAGCGGGGGACAGGGTGAGAGTTCGGGCTACACCTTC. J is TRBJ1-2 and V is TRBV12-3 or TRBV12-4; 9 bases align to TRBD1. The CDR3 totals 14 residues. Trimming at V came to 8 bases and at J to 8 bases, leaving 12 bases not matched to a gene.

The J gene is TRBJ1-1, the V gene TRBV9, with D hard to call. Germline assignment: CDR1 SGDLS and CDR2 YYNGEE. This CDR3 contains 12 residues. V was shortened by 3 bases and J by 7 bases, with 10 bases between the two germline ends. CDR3 residues: CASSEEGYEAFF. Here the CDR3 DNA reads TGTGCCAGCAGCGAAGAAGGATATGAAGCTTTCTTT.

This clonotype was counted many times. The J gene is TRBJ1-2, the V gene TRBV29-1; tentatively, D is TRBD1 (5 bases). Germline-derived CDR1 and CDR2 are SQVTM and ANQGSEA. V was trimmed by 1 base and J by 4 bases, leaving 13 bases between them. This CDR3 is built from 14 residues. The CDR3 DNA is TGCAGCGTTGAAGCTGGGGGTGTTGGCTATGGCTACACCTTC. It yields the protein CSVEAGGVGYGYTF.

This sequence joins TRBV5-5 and TRBJ2-2; 12 positions match TRBD2. Trimming took 0 bases from V and 5 from J; bases not matched to a gene: 5. The germline V gene encodes CDR1 SGHKS and CDR2 YYEKEE (reference sequence). The CDR3 loop spans 17 amino acids. CDR3 bases: TGTGCCAGCAGCTTGGCCTTGCTAGCGGGGGGGACCGGGGAGCTGTTTTTT. Translation gives CASSLALLAGGTGELFF. The full variable domain, completed using reference TRBV5-5 and TRBJ2-2, is DAGVTQSPTHLIKTRGQQVTLRCSPISGHKSVSWYQQVLGQGPQFIFQYYEKEERGRGNFPDRFSARQFPNYSSELNVNALLLGDSALYLCASSLALLAGGTGELFFGEGSRLTVL.

Details on this clonotype: One end of the junction varies from germline; a read error may be responsible. The chain employs TRBV20-1 and TRBJ1-5; 7 positions match TRBD1. Germline V gene lookup returns CDR1 DFQATT and CDR2 SNEGSKA (reference sequence). This CDR3 comprises 10 residues. The DNA for the CDR3 is TGCAGTGCTAGAAACAGGGGCCGGCGTTTT. Encoded protein: CSARNRGRRF.

This chain uses TRBV10-3 with TRBJ2-5, with 8 bases matching TRBD1. The CDR3 sequence is 13 residues long. CDR1 ENHRY and CDR2 SYGVKD come from the germline V gene. The V segment lost 3 bases and the J segment 5 bases; nucleotides outside the gene matches: 2. The CDR3, as DNA: TGTGCCATCAGTGACCGGACAGGGGAGACCCAGTACTTC. Its protein product is CAISDRTGETQYF.